The clone carrying this T cell receptor beta chain was observed a few times. Its target is not known. The source of the PBMCs was over 8.5 ml of fresh peripheral blood. RNA transcripts gave rise to amplified TCR beta CDR3 regions. RT-PCR in the first round (using the HTBI primer set) targeted the TCR CDR3. One entry per CDR3 protein results from TCRdb running MiXCR on the multiplex PCR reads. The sample holds about 640,000 distinct CDR3 sequences, around 20% seen once. The germline gives CDR1 SGHKS, CDR2 YYEKEE (reference sequence). V dropped 5 bases and J dropped 3 bases, with 11 bases sitting between them. The length of the CDR3 is 13 residues. These data belong to a study of T cells in Graves' hyperthyroidism and ophthalmopathy. The overall study: Peripheral blood was acquired at first diagnosis, ahead of any therapy whatsoever.

Broader study findings: Blood also held most thyroid clonotypes expanded beyond 0.001.

The sequenced sample was blood. The genes are TRBV5-5 and TRBJ1-2; no clear D gene. This TCR derives from a man aged 30-40 years with Graves' ophthalmopathy. The CDR3 sequence: CASRPTEHYGYTF. CDR3 in DNA: TGTGCCAGCAGACCGACGGAACACTATGGCTACACCTTC.